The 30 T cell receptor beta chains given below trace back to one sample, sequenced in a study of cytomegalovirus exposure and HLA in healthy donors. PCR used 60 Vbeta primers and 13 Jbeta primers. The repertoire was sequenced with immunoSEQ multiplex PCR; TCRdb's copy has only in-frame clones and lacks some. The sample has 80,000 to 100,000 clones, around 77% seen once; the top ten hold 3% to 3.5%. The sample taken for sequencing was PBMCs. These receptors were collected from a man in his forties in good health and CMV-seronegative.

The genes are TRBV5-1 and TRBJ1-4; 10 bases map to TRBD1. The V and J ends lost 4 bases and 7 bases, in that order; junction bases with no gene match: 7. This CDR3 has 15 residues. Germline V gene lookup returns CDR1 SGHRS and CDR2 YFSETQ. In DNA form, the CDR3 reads TGCGCCAGCAGCATCAGGACAGGGGGGAGTGAAAAACTGTTTTTT. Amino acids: CASSIRTGGSEKLFF.

The CDR3 bases are TGTGCCACCAGCAGAGCTGGGGGCGCGAATGGCTACACCTTC. The encoded protein is CATSRAGGANGYTF. V usage is TRBV15 and J usage is TRBJ1-2, with a possible D match to TRBD1 (6 bases). V was clipped by 1 base and J by 6 bases, with 12 bases between them. The CDR3 runs 14 residues. The germline gives CDR1 LNHNV, CDR2 YYDKDF (reference sequence). The whole variable domain, filled in from reference TRBV15 and TRBJ1-2, reads DAMVIQNPRYQVTQFGKPVTLSCSQTLNHNVMYWYQQKSSQAPKLLFHYYDKDFNNEADTPDNFQSRRPNTSFCFLDIRSPGLGDTAMYLCATSRAGGANGYTFGSGTRLTVV.

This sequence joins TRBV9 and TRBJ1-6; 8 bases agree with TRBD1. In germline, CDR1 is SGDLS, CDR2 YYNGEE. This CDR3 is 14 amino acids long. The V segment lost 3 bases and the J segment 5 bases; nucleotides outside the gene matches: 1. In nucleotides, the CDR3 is TGTGCCAGCAGCGCGACAGGGGATAATTCACCCCTCCACTTT. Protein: CASSATGDNSPLHF. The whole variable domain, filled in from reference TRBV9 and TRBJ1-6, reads DSGVTQTPKHLITATGQRVTLRCSPRSGDLSVYWYQQSLDQGLQFLIQYYNGEERAKGNILERFSAQQFPDLHSELNLSSLELGDSALYFCASSATGDNSPLHFGNGTRLTVT.

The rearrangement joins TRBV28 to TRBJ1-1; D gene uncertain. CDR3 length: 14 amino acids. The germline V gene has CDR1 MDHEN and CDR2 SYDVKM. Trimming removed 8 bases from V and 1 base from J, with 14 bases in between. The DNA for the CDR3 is TGTGCCAGCCTGCCCATCTATAGGAACACTGAAGCTTTCTTT. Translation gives CASLPIYRNTEAFF.

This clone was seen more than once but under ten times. The CDR3 DNA is TGTGCAAGTCGCTTAGGCTGGGAGAGGCACACCGGGGAGCTGTTTTTT. Protein product: CASRLGWERHTGELFF. The genes are TRBV12-2 and TRBJ2-2; TRBD2 was called by the table and not checked on the DNA. TRBV12-2 is annotated as a pseudogene. This CDR3 spans 16 amino acids.

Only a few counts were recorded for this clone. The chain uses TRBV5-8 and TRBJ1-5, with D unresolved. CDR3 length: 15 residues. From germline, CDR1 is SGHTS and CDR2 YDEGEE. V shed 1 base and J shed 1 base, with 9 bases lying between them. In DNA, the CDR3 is TGTGCCAGCAGCTTGCTTCGAGTGAGCAATCAGCCCCAGCATTTT. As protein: CASSLLRVSNQPQHF.

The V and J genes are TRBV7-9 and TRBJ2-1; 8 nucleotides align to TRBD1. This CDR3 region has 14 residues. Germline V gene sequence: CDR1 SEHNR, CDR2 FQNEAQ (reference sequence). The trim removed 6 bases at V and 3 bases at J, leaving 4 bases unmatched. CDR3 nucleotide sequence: TGTGCCAGCAGTACAGGGGGAGTCTACAATGAGCAGTTCTTC. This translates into CASSTGGVYNEQFF.

CDR3 amino acids: CASSLLQYGYTF. CDR3 DNA: TGTGCCAGCAGTTTACTTCAGTATGGCTACACCTTC. The chain has TRBV28 and TRBJ1-2; D gene ambiguous. CDR3 length equals 12 residues. Germline V gene lookup returns CDR1 MDHEN and CDR2 SYDVKM. V was cut by 2 bases and J by 5 bases, with 6 bases left in between.

Written as DNA, the CDR3 is TGTGCCAGCAGATGGGGACAGGGGGTGGCCTACGAGCAGTACTTC. Residues: CASRWGQGVAYEQYF. The chain joins TRBV27 to TRBJ2-7; 11 nucleotides match TRBD1. Trimming at V came to 6 bases and at J to 2 bases, leaving 6 bases not matched to a gene. CDR1 is MNHEY, CDR2 SMNVEV, per germline (reference sequence). This CDR3 is 15 amino acids long.

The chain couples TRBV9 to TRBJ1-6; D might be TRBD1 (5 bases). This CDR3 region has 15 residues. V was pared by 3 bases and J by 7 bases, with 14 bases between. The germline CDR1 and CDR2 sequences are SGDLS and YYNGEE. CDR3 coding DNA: TGTGCCAGCAGCGGCCAGGGAAAGGGAAATTCACCCCTCCACTTT. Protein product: CASSGQGKGNSPLHF.

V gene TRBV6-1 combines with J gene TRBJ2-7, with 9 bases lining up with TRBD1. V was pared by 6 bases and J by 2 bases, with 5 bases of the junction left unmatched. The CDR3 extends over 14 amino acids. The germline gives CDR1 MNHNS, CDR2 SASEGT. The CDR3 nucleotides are TGTGCCAGCAGATCAGGACAGGGGACCTACGAGCAGTACTTC. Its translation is CASRSGQGTYEQYF.

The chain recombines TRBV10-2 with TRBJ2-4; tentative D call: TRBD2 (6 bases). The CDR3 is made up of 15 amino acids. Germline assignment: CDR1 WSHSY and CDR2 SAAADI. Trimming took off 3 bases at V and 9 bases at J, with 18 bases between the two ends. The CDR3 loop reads CASSDSRGGIGIQYF. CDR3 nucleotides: TGCGCCAGCAGTGATTCACGGGGCGGGATTGGCATTCAGTACTTC.

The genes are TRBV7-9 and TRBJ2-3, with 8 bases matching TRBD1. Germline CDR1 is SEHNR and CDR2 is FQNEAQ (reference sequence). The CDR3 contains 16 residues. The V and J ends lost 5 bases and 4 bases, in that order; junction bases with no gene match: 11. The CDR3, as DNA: TGTGCCAGCAGCGCAGGACAGGGTGAGGGCTCAGATACGCAGTATTTT. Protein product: CASSAGQGEGSDTQYF.

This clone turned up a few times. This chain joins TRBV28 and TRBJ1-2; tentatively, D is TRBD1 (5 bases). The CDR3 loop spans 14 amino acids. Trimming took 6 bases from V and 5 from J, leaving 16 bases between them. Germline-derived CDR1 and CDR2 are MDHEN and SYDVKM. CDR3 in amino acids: CASRSSGTWYGYTF. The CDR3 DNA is TGTGCCAGCAGGTCCTCCGGGACTTGGTATGGCTACACCTTC.

The CDR3 coding sequence is TGTGCCAGCAGTACCCGAATGGGGAGCACTGAAGCTTTCTTT. This encodes CASSTRMGSTEAFF. The chain joins TRBV28 to TRBJ1-1; no firm D call. This CDR3 comprises 14 residues. V lost 5 bases and J lost 4, with 14 bases in between. The germline V gene encodes CDR1 MDHEN and CDR2 SYDVKM.

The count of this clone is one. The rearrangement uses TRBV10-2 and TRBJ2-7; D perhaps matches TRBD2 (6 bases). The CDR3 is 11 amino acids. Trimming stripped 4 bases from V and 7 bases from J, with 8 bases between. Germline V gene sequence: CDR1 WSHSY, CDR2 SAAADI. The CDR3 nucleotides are TGCGCCAGCAGTGTGGGAGGAGAGCAGTACTTC. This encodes CASSVGGEQYF.

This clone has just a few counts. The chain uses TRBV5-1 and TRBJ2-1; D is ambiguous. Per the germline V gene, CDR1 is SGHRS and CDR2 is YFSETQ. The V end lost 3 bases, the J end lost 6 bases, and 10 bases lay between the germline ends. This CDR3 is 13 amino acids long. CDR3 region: CASSSLTSNEQFF. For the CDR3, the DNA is TGCGCCAGCAGCTCGCTCACAAGCAATGAGCAGTTCTTC.

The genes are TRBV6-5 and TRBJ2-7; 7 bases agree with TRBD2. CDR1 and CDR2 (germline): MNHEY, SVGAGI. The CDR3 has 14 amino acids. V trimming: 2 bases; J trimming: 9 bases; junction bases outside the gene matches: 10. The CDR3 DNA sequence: TGTGCCAGCAGTTACGGTCTGGGGGAGGGAGGGCAGTACTTC. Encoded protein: CASSYGLGEGGQYF.

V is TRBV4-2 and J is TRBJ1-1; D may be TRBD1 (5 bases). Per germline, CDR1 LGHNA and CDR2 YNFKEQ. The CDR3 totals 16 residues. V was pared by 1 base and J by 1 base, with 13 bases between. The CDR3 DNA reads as TGTGCCAGCAGCCAAGTTTGGGGCGTCCCGAACACTGAAGCTTTCTTT. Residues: CASSQVWGVPNTEAFF.

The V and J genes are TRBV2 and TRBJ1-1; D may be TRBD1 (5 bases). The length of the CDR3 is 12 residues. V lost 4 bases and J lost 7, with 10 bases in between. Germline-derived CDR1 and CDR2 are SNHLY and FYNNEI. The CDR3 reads CASSGRGSEAFF. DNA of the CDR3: TGTGCCAGCAGTGGTCGGGGGAGTGAAGCTTTCTTT.

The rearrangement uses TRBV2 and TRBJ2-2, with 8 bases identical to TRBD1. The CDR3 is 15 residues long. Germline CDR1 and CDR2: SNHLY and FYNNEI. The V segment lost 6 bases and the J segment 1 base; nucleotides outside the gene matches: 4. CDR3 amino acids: CASSDRGMNTGELFF. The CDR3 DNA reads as TGTGCCAGCAGCGACAGGGGCATGAACACCGGGGAGCTGTTTTTT.

CDR3 sequence: CAWSVLQGQGKNTF. The CDR3 nucleotides read TGTGCCTGGAGTGTACTTCAGGGACAGGGGAAGAACACCTTC. The V call is TRBV30, the J call TRBJ1-2, with TRBD1 matching 10 bases. The CDR3 is 14 residues long. J gave up 12 bases and V 0 bases, and 10 bases lay outside the gene matches. Germline CDR1 GTSNPN, CDR2 SVGIG (reference sequence).

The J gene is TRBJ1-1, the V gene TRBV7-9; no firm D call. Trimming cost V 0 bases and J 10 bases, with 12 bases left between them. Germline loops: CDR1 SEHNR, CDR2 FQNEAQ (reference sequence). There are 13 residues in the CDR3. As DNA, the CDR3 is TGTGCCAGCAGCTTAGCCGACCTCGCGGGAGCTTTCTTT. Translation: CASSLADLAGAFF.

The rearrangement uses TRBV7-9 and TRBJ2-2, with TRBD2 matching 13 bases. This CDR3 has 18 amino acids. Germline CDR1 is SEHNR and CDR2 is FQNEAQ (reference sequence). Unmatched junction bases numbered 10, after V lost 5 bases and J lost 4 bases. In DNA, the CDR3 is TGTGCCAGCAGCCCCAGGACTAGCGGGGGAAGGGGCACCGGGGAGCTGTTTTTT. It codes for CASSPRTSGGRGTGELFF.

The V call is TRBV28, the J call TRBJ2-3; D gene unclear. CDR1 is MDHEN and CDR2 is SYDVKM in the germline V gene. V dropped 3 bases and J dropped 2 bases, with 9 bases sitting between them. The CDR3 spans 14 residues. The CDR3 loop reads CASSFGQFTDTQYF. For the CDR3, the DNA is TGTGCCAGCAGTTTTGGCCAGTTCACAGATACGCAGTATTTT.

CDR3 nucleotide sequence: TGCGCCAGCAGCCCAGGTAACTCTGGGGCCAACGTCCTGACTTTC. Translated, it gives CASSPGNSGANVLTF. J is TRBJ2-6 and V is TRBV5-1; D remains unclear. Germline CDR1 and CDR2: SGHRS and YFSETQ. CDR3 length equals 15 residues. Deletions cut 4 bases from V and 0 bases from J, with 8 bases between.

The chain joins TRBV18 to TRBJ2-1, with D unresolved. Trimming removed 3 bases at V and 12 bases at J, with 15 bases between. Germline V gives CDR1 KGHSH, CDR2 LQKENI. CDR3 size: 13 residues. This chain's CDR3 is CASSPPGWVGQFF. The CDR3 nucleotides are TGTGCCAGCTCACCCCCAGGTTGGGTAGGGCAGTTCTTC.

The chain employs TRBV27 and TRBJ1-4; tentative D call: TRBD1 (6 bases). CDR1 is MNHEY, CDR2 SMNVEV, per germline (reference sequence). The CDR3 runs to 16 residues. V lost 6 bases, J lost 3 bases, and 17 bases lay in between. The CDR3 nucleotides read TGTGCCAGCAGCCCTCAGGGGTCCCTCCCTAATGAAAAACTGTTTTTT. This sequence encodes CASSPQGSLPNEKLFF.

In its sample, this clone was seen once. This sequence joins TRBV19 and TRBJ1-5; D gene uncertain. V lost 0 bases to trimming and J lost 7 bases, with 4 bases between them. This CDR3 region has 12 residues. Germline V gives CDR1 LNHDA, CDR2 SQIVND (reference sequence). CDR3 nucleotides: TGTGCCAGTAGTATAGAGAGGCAGCCCCAGCATTTT. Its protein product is CASSIERQPQHF.

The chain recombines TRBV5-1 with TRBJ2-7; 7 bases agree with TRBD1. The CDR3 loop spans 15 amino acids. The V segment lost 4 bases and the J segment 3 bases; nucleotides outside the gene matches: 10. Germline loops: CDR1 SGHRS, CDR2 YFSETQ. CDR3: CASSPKGTAIYEQYF. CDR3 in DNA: TGCGCCAGCAGCCCGAAAGGGACAGCGATCTACGAGCAGTACTTC.